These 19 T cell receptor beta chains came from one sample sequenced in a study of T-cell reconstitution after alpha-beta-depleted transplantation in children. TCRbeta library construction was performed incorporating unique molecular identifiers. Each CDR3 protein is one row after TCRdb ran MiXCR on the PCR reads. The sample has 400,000 to 500,000 distinct CDR3 sequences, roughly 11% seen once. The specimen comprised PBMCs from the stem cell graft donor, sampled from the stem cell graft. The receptors derive from a human donor who donated a stem cell graft to a child with acute myeloid leukemia.

The chain uses TRBV15 and TRBJ2-5; the D call may be TRBD1 or TRBD2 (6 bases each). Germline V lookup: CDR1 LNHNV, CDR2 YYDKDF (reference sequence). The CDR3 totals 15 residues. Between the trimmed V and J ends, which lost 3 bases and 1 base, there was a span of 12 bases. The CDR3 DNA reads TGTGCCACCAGCAGGGGGGCTAGCGTCCAAGAGACCCAGTACTTC. The encoded protein is CATSRGASVQETQYF. The full variable domain, completed using reference TRBV15 and TRBJ2-5, is DAMVIQNPRYQVTQFGKPVTLSCSQTLNHNVMYWYQQKSSQAPKLLFHYYDKDFNNEADTPDNFQSRRPNTSFCFLDIRSPGLGDTAMYLCATSRGASVQETQYFGPGTRLLVL.

This clonotype was seen many times. V gene TRBV7-9 combines with J gene TRBJ2-7, with 11 bases identical to TRBD2. The CDR3 extends over 15 amino acids. Germline trimming cut 5 bases from V and 7 bases from J; bases unmatched to any gene: 10. CDR1 SEHNR and CDR2 FQNEAQ come from the germline V gene (reference sequence). As DNA, the CDR3 is TGTGCCAGCAGCCCTTCCGGGACTAGCGGCCTAGAGCAGTACTTC. As protein: CASSPSGTSGLEQYF.

This clonotype was seen more than once but under ten times. The rearrangement links TRBV6-2 or TRBV6-3 to TRBJ1-1; 8 bases are a match to TRBD1. This CDR3 has 15 amino acids. V was clipped by 6 bases and J by 1 base; unmatched bases: 7. Germline V gene sequence: CDR1 MNHEY, CDR2 SVGEGT. CDR3 DNA sequence: TGTGCCAGCAGCCACAGGGGGATCGGGAACACTGAAGCTTTCTTT. Its translation is CASSHRGIGNTEAFF.

This clonotype has at least ten counts. The chain uses TRBV7-2 and TRBJ2-7; 12 bases map to TRBD2. Germline assignment: CDR1 SGHTA and CDR2 FQGNSA. After removal of 5 bases from V and 7 bases from J, the junction contained 9 bases not matched to a gene. The CDR3 totals 15 residues. In DNA, the CDR3 is TGTGCCAGCAGCCCTAGCGGGAGGGCCTTTGGGGAGCAGTACTTC. Translation: CASSPSGRAFGEQYF.

This chain uses TRBV5-1 with TRBJ1-5; 10 nucleotides match TRBD1. Looked up from germline, CDR1 is SGHRS and CDR2 is YFSETQ. CDR3 length equals 15 residues. The junction had 10 bases not matched to a gene; V was cut back by 7 bases and J by 6 bases. CDR3 bases: TGCGCCAGCGCAGCCGGGACAGGGGAGCGTCAGCCCCAGCATTTT. Translation: CASAAGTGERQPQHF.

V usage is TRBV20-1 and J usage is TRBJ1-1, with D unresolved. Germline-derived CDR1 and CDR2 are DFQATT and SNEGSKA (reference sequence). V gave up 7 bases and J gave up 4 bases, with 16 bases separating them. The CDR3 loop spans 13 amino acids. The CDR3 DNA reads as TGCAGTGTTTGGGTTCCGGGCCGCACTGAAGCTTTCTTT. Translation gives CSVWVPGRTEAFF.

This clonotype has a handful of counts. V usage is TRBV5-1 and J usage is TRBJ1-5; the D is unclear. CDR3 size: 15 residues. Deletions cut 3 bases from V and 4 bases from J, with 14 bases between. Germline V gene lookup returns CDR1 SGHRS and CDR2 YFSETQ. CDR3 bases: TGCGCCAGCAGCTCAAAGGGTGGCCCAAATCAGCCCCAGCATTTT. Its protein product is CASSSKGGPNQPQHF.

The V and J genes are TRBV6-2 or TRBV6-3 and TRBJ2-1; D is possibly TRBD1 or TRBD2 (5 bases each). Germline CDR1 MNHEY, CDR2 SVGEGT. Trimming left V 6 bases short and J 4 bases short, with 16 bases between. The CDR3 sequence is 15 residues long. CDR3 in amino acids: CASRRVGEGYNEQFF. DNA of the CDR3: TGTGCCAGCAGGAGGGTGGGGGAAGGATACAATGAGCAGTTCTTC.

Turning to this clonotype: At one end, the junction sequence differs from germline, possibly due to a read error. CDR3 amino acids: CASASLDGRQYEHFF. DNA of the CDR3: TGCGCCAGCGCGTCCTTGGACGGACGCCAATATGAGCACTTCTTC. This chain links TRBV5-1 with TRBJ2-1; D unclear. Germline-derived CDR1 and CDR2 are SGHRS and YFSETQ. The CDR3 has 15 residues.

The chain combines TRBV12-3 or TRBV12-4 with TRBJ2-5; the D is unclear. V was trimmed by 5 bases and J by 3 bases, leaving 10 bases between them. This CDR3 spans 13 amino acids. The CDR3: CASSPGRKETQYF. The CDR3 DNA follows: TGTGCCAGCAGTCCCGGAAGAAAAGAGACCCAGTACTTC.

This chain connects TRBV18 to TRBJ1-3; D gene uncertain. Trimming shortened V by 6 bases and J by 0 bases, and 18 bases separated the two germline ends. The CDR3 loop spans 17 amino acids. The germline V gene has CDR1 KGHSH and CDR2 LQKENI. This CDR3 reads CASSPRELRSSGNTIYF. DNA for the CDR3: TGTGCCAGCTCGCCAAGAGAGCTAAGGAGCTCTGGAAACACCATATATTTT.

This clonotype was seen a few times. The chain carries TRBV21-1 and TRBJ1-5; TRBD1, as called in the table, went unchecked against the DNA. TRBV21-1 represents a pseudogene. The length of the CDR3 is 19 residues. CDR3 amino acids: CASSQSHGTGEYSNQPQHF. The CDR3 coding sequence is TGTGCCAGCAGCCAAAGCCACGGGACAGGGGAGTATAGCAATCAGCCCCAGCATTTT.

Many counts were recorded for this clonotype. This sequence joins TRBV20-1 and TRBJ1-4, with TRBD1 matching over 7 bases. The CDR3 covers 14 residues. V shed 5 bases, J shed 6 bases, and the junction held 9 bases outside the gene matches. Per the germline V gene, CDR1 is DFQATT and CDR2 is SNEGSKA (reference sequence). In DNA, the CDR3 is TGCAGTGCTTTGGGGGGGACAGCGGATGAAAAACTGTTTTTT. Amino acids: CSALGGTADEKLFF.

The sample holds a few counts of this clonotype. V is TRBV20-1 and J is TRBJ2-5; 12 nucleotides match TRBD2. The CDR3 covers 16 residues. V lost 0 bases and J lost 1; bases outside the gene matches: 3. Germline lookup yields CDR1 DFQATT and CDR2 SNEGSKA (reference sequence). The CDR3 loop reads CSARDTSGGIQETQYF. The CDR3 DNA is TGCAGTGCTAGAGATACTAGCGGGGGGATCCAAGAGACCCAGTACTTC.

This clonotype was counted ten times or more. The rearrangement joins TRBV5-1 to TRBJ1-1, with a possible D match to TRBD1 (5 bases). The germline V gene has CDR1 SGHRS and CDR2 YFSETQ. V lost 1 base to trimming and J lost 4 bases, with 14 bases between them. This CDR3 has 15 amino acids. CDR3 sequence reads: CASSLNGRVGTEAFF. Written as DNA, the CDR3 is TGCGCCAGCAGCTTGAATGGCAGGGTAGGCACTGAAGCTTTCTTT.

This clonotype was recorded a few times. The chain uses TRBV7-2 and TRBJ2-7, with 10 bases lining up with TRBD1. Losses at the gene ends were 5 bases for V and 6 bases for J; bases not matched to a gene: 4. Germline assignment: CDR1 SGHTA and CDR2 FQGNSA. CDR3 length: 13 residues. CDR3 nucleotides: TGTGCCAGCAGCCGGACAGGGGGGGGCGAGCAGTACTTC. Translated, it gives CASSRTGGGEQYF.

In its sample, this clonotype was seen a few times. The chain links TRBV29-1 to TRBJ2-1; 12 nucleotides align to TRBD2. The junction had 13 bases not matched to a gene; V was cut back by 6 bases and J by 7 bases. CDR3 length: 16 amino acids. CDR1 and CDR2 (germline): SQVTM, ANQGSEA. The DNA for the CDR3 is TGCAGCGTCCTCCACCCAACTAGCGGGAGGAGGAATGAGCAGTTCTTC. Its translation is CSVLHPTSGRRNEQFF.

The chain employs TRBV20-1 and TRBJ2-1; TRBD2 matches at 9 bases. The V and J ends lost 1 base and 3 bases, in that order; junction bases with no gene match: 16. There are 19 residues in the CDR3. Germline lookup yields CDR1 DFQATT and CDR2 SNEGSKA (reference sequence). The CDR3 reads CSARVDLAGLSSNYNEQFF. The CDR3 DNA is TGCAGTGCTAGAGTGGATCTAGCGGGGCTGAGTTCGAACTACAATGAGCAGTTCTTC.

This clonotype occurred a few times. V gene TRBV20-1 combines with J gene TRBJ2-1; D gene uncertain. The length of the CDR3 is 14 residues. The germline gives CDR1 DFQATT, CDR2 SNEGSKA (reference sequence). V was clipped by 2 bases and J by 7 bases, with 15 bases between them. The DNA for the CDR3 is TGCAGTGCTAGAAGGGCAGGTCTGACGAATGAGCAGTTCTTC. Protein sequence: CSARRAGLTNEQFF.